What follows is one T cell receptor (beta chain) and its context. With V trimmed by 4 bases and J by 6 bases, 15 bases remained unmatched. This CDR3 contains 17 residues. From germline, CDR1 is SGHRS and CDR2 YFSETQ. This sample is drawn from a study of shared clonotypes between healthy human individuals. Clones were sequenced by immunoSEQ multiplex PCR, and TCRdb holds only the in-frame ones, with some missing. This sample has roughly 650,000 clones, with approximately 97% found just once. The TCR sequence derives from a woman aged 25 to 39 in good health. The J gene is TRBJ2-1, the V gene TRBV5-1; 8 nucleotides align to TRBD2. The sample was naive CD4+ T cells sorted from blood. The subset denotes: CD45RA+ positively selected. CDR3 sequence: CASSPTPGGPPINEQFF. The CDR3 region has the DNA TGCGCCAGCAGCCCAACGCCGGGAGGGCCTCCAATCAATGAGCAGTTCTTC. Combining the CDR3 with reference TRBV5-1 and TRBJ2-1 gives the whole variable domain KAGVTQTPRYLIKTRGQQVTLSCSPISGHRSVSWYQQTPGQGLQFLFEYFSETQRNKGNFPGRFSGRQFSNSRSEMNVSTLELGDSALYLCASSPTPGGPPINEQFFGPGTRLTVL.